This TCR beta chain came from a study of cytomegalovirus exposure and HLA in healthy donors listed by TCRdb under 2017. Broadly, across the study: According to an earlier analysis of 450 to 650 of the donors, 150 million to 200 million T cells yielded roughly 100 million unique TCR beta sequences and more than 250 Gb of sequence data. About 280 gigabases of sequencing data and tens of millions of unique TCR sequences were included in an early release covering 550 to 650 HLA-typed donors. Among the roughly 390 genotyped donors, roughly 80% belonged to the genetic ancestry cluster associated with self-reported Caucasian donors. The aim of the study was to test whether cataloging public T cell receptors could identify signatures of past pathogen exposure. The T cell repertoires of around 670 subjects were profiled by immunosequencing and related to cytomegalovirus serostatus. A separate validation cohort of roughly 130 different subjects was used in addition to the roughly 670-subject first cohort. High-throughput TCR immunosequencing, statistical association of individual TCRs with disease status, and machine learning were combined to predict cytomegalovirus infection status. In a later analysis, previously published TCR beta repertoires from more than 500 donors were re-analyzed and high-resolution HLA genotyping was added so that TCR occurrence patterns could be studied. In the later analysis, no new phenotypic data were used to find candidate immune exposures; instead, reliance was placed on TCR beta sequences and their occurrence across donors. In an earlier analysis of over 550 of the donors, high-throughput TCR beta sequencing was used to judge whether each TCR beta V gene segment behaved as functional or pseudogenic. Donor age, sex, ethnicity and CMV serostatus were compiled alongside the repertoire data. Genome-wide SNP genotypes for about three fifths of the roughly 700 donors were used in a later genetic analysis, which treated that subset as a discovery cohort. Every discovery cohort repertoire had been produced on one sequencing platform. Both class I and class II loci were covered by HLA typing, at four-digit resolution. Typing coverage varied by locus: about 629-630 donors for A, B, C, DRB1 and DQB1; more than 500 for DQA1; over 600 for DPA1; roughly 450 for DPB1. About five DR-DQ haplotypes were treated as single units for association and clustering because of strong linkage in the cohort. Among some 400 genotyped donors of the cohort, an average of about 240,000 unique TCR beta nucleotide sequences was sequenced per donor, of which 15% to 20% were non-productive.

The library came from the immunoSEQ multiplex PCR assay. The multiplex PCR relied on a mix of 60 forward primers for TCR Vbeta segments and 13 reverse primers for TCR Jbeta segments. The CDR3 region of rearranged TCR beta genes was amplified from genomic DNA with a multiplex PCR assay. On the Illumina HiSeq System, the amplified TCR beta libraries were sequenced as 87-base-pair reads. Turning to the authors' computational methods: A later analysis tallied tens of millions of unique TCR beta chains across the 700 or so repertoires, and approximately 11 million of those chains were shared by two or more donors. To remove PCR and sequencing errors, raw reads were error-corrected and collapsed into unique sequences using a nearest-neighbor algorithm that merged closely related sequences. V, D and J gene segments were assigned by aligning CDR3 sequences to IMGT reference sequences. For a sequence to be retained, a match of at least six nucleotides to both a V gene segment and a J gene segment was required. A rearrangement was called productive if the CDR3 had no stop codons and remained in frame with V and J, and every other rearrangement was called non-productive. CDR3 was defined by IMGT convention, running from the second conserved V-encoded cysteine to the conserved J-encoded phenylalanine. The earlier analysis of some 550 of the donors excluded any sequence lacking an unambiguous match to a single V gene segment. An earlier analysis of around 600 of the donors classified V segments as functional when productive rearrangements were above 56.7% and as segregating when the standard deviation between donors was above 5%. To diagnose cytomegalovirus status from the catalog of TCR beta chain sequences, a statistical classification framework was built. In a later analysis, TCR nucleotide sequences were compared against IMGT/GENE-DB human TR gene sequences so that V and J genes could be assigned. A later analysis assigned CDR3 sequences and most-parsimonious VDJ recombination scenarios with the TCRdist pipeline. In a later analysis, each TCR beta chain was defined by its CDR3 amino acid sequence together with its V-gene family, and reads without a unique V-gene family were excluded. As a way to deal with suspected cross-contamination and a sequencing artifact, a later analysis dropped nearly 600 nucleotide sequences that were highly shared and had low generation probability. A later analysis calculated a clonal expansion index for each public chain from normalized within-repertoire ranks of inferred template counts. Generation probabilities in a later analysis came from a VDJ recombination model fitted to out-of-frame rearrangements, and those results were checked against IGoR. In a later analysis, hypergeometric tests were used to score TCR-TCR, TCR-HLA and TCR-CMV co-occurrence, with a repertoire-size bias correction applied to TCR pairs. To estimate false discovery rates, a later analysis permuted the HLA or CMV assignments 20 times. A later analysis grouped co-occurring TCRs with DBSCAN, adding TCRdist sequence similarity when clustering within HLA-allele-positive subsets. Repertoires with fewer than 30,000 or more than 120,000 public chains were left out of co-occurrence clustering, as were five repertoires with anomalous nucleotide sharing. Not all clones reach the TCRdb copy of this immuneACCESS table, which keeps in-frame sequences only. Checked studies attribute under half of the gap to unresolved V genes and leave the rest unexplained. V, J and clone size reflect that table, while D and trimming were determined from the DNA. This sample is represented by roughly 120,000 clones; around four fifths of them were singletons. The biggest ten clones account for around 4.5% of the sample.

Details on this clone: What antigen it recognizes has not been identified. Base-call qualities are not available, and no considerably larger clone is one nucleotide away.

The paper as a whole reports these results and caveats: Only TCR beta chains were sequenced in this cohort, and the absence of alpha or paired-chain data limited detectable features. In a later genetic analysis, a missense DCLRE1C variant was associated with V-gene and J-gene trimming of TCR beta chains, and the association was replicated in an independent cohort. Assigning TCR associations to individual alleles was difficult when HLA alleles, especially DR and DQ, strongly co-occurred. In the study, about 150 TCR beta chains were listed as associated with cytomegalovirus. A later analysis reported that several top co-occurrence clusters appeared linked to parvovirus B19, influenza, CMV and Epstein-Barr virus. In vitro tests confirmed that a few of the cytomegalovirus-associated TCR beta chains recognize cytomegalovirus antigens. Cytomegalovirus status was reported to be diagnosed by the classifier with high specificity and sensitivity in both the original and validation cohorts. A cluster of highly shared sequence variants was judged likely to be a technical artifact of the sequencing pipeline. In a later analysis, about 16,000 TCR beta sequences were associated with specific HLA alleles at a false discovery rate of 0.05. Correlated functional status among segregating V segments might be attributable to linkage disequilibrium, but an unknown experimental factor could not be ruled out. Roughly uniform sequencing depth across donors was assumed in presence/absence analyses, although this assumption may not hold. According to a later analysis, TCR association rates differed among HLA loci, with DRB1 alleles showing the most associated TCRs and HLA-C alleles showing the fewest. Across donors, most TCR sequences were observed very rarely, whereas some public TCRs were present in many individuals. HLA typing was unavailable for some donors at each locus, so association tests used only the typed subset. A later analysis found that most CMV-associated TCR beta chains appeared HLA-restricted, with HLA associations seemingly driven largely by CMV exposure. In a later analysis, HLA-associated TCR beta chains showed more clonal expansion and lower generation probabilities than non-associated chains that were equally common. Broadly in line with IMGT annotations, most TCR beta V segments showed up in productive rearrangements about 87% or about 30% of the time in an earlier analysis of approximately 640 of the donors. According to a later genetic analysis, donors in an Asian-associated ancestry cluster had fewer N-insertions in productive TCRs than the approximately 630-donor mean. The authors suggested that the approach could potentially be generalized to other disease states and immunological phenotypes. A further reported finding was that TCR beta sequences accurately predicted the HLA-A and HLA-B alleles for most subjects in the first cohort. Because counts were too low, some 16 rarely observed V segments, including chromosome 9 orphons, were excluded from the earlier analysis of roughly 580 of the donors. CMV serostatus was the only immune exposure information available for the cohort.

The cohort was made up of roughly 670 healthy bone marrow donors. At the time of sampling, every cohort member was nominally healthy, though immune exposures that went unrecorded were likely present. The donor tested CMV seronegative, placing the donor among the roughly 400 seronegative members of the cohort. Every donor gave a peripheral blood sample, and the peripheral blood mononuclear cells from that sample were used for TCR beta sequencing. The Qiagen DNeasy Blood Extraction Kit was used to extract genomic DNA from the blood cell samples. This receptor was identified in a middle-aged woman in good health and CMV-seronegative. Sequencing was performed on PBMCs.

The CDR3 protein is CASSTGSAYEQYF. Read as DNA, the sequence is TGTGCCAGCTCTACAGGGTCTGCCTACGAGCAGTACTTC. Recombination joined TRBV13 with TRBJ2-7; the best D guess is TRBD1, with 6 bases matching. The CDR1 and CDR2 encoded by the germline V gene (reference sequence) are PRHDT and FYEKMQ. The V and J ends are trimmed by 8 bases and 2 bases, leaving 13 bases between them. There are 13 amino acids in the CDR3, from cysteine to phenylalanine inclusive. Solely the CDR3 DNA is kept, with 39 bases framed from the first base.